The next 26 T cell receptor beta chains were all read from a single sample in a study of graft-versus-host responses after intestinal transplantation. TCRdb's copy holds only in-frame clones and misses some; the assay was immunoSEQ multiplex PCR. The sample holds fewer than 25,000 clones, 40% to 55% seen once. Sequenced material: alloreactive CD4+ T cells from a mixed lymphocyte reaction culture, taken before intestinal transplant. Stated subset: CFSE-low proliferating T cells sorted from roughly six-day pre-transplant mixed lymphocyte reaction (GvH or HvG direction). Receptors were obtained from a human patient who received an intestinal transplant.

The chain uses TRBV7-9 and TRBJ1-2, with D tentatively TRBD1 (5 bases). The germline V gene has CDR1 SEHNR and CDR2 FQNEAQ (reference sequence). V lost 0 bases and J 1 base, leaving 6 bases between the germline ends. The CDR3 runs 14 residues. CDR3 bases: TGTGCCAGCAGCTTAGCAGGGGTTAACTATGGCTACACCTTC. Translation gives CASSLAGVNYGYTF.

The rearrangement links TRBV4-1 to TRBJ2-2, with a tentative D call TRBD1 (5 bases). Germline V gene lookup returns CDR1 MGHRA and CDR2 YSYEKL. Trimming stripped 4 bases from V and 1 base from J, with 16 bases between. The CDR3 spans 17 residues. In DNA, the CDR3 is TGCGCCAGCAGCCGTACAACCACAGGACAGAACACCGGGGAGCTGTTTTTT. Amino acids: CASSRTTTGQNTGELFF.

Judged by abundance, this clone is medium-sized. This rearrangement joins TRBV6-1 to TRBJ1-4; D gene uncertain. The CDR3 totals 12 residues. Looked up from germline, CDR1 is MNHNS and CDR2 is SASEGT. The ends were cut back, 3 bases at V and 8 bases at J, with 7 bases in the middle. The DNA of the CDR3 is TGTGCCAGCAGTGAGCTAAGAGAAAAACTGTTTTTT. Encoded protein: CASSELREKLFF.

In this sample, this clone turned up a few times. The chain employs TRBV6-1 and TRBJ2-5; 9 bases are shared with TRBD2. Germline CDR1 reads MNHNS; CDR2 reads SASEGT. The CDR3 is made up of 14 amino acids. V lost 8 bases to trimming and J lost 2 bases; unmatched junction nucleotides: 6. The CDR3 region is CASLRGGAQETQYF. DNA for the CDR3: TGTGCCAGCTTACGCGGGGGGGCACAAGAGACCCAGTACTTC.

This clone was detected a few times. This sequence joins TRBV18 and TRBJ2-7; a possible D gene is TRBD1 (5 bases). The V end lost 6 bases, the J end lost 2 bases, and 11 bases lay between the germline ends. There are 13 residues in the CDR3. Germline V gene sequence: CDR1 KGHSH, CDR2 LQKENI. The CDR3 region is CASSRLGAYEQYF. The CDR3 region has the DNA TGTGCCAGCTCGCGCCTAGGGGCCTACGAGCAGTACTTC.

The chain employs TRBV5-1 and TRBJ2-5; 7 nucleotides align to TRBD2. The CDR3 has 14 residues. Germline trimming cut 0 bases from V and 3 bases from J; bases unmatched to any gene: 2. CDR1 and CDR2 from the germline V gene are SGHRS and YFSETQ. CDR3 sequence reads: CASSLGAGEETQYF. CDR3 nucleotides: TGCGCCAGCAGCTTGGGGGCGGGGGAAGAGACCCAGTACTTC. The whole variable domain, remainder taken from reference TRBV5-1 and TRBJ2-5, is KAGVTQTPRYLIKTRGQQVTLSCSPISGHRSVSWYQQTPGQGLQFLFEYFSETQRNKGNFPGRFSGRQFSNSRSEMNVSTLELGDSALYLCASSLGAGEETQYFGPGTRLLVL.

The V and J genes are TRBV2 and TRBJ2-7; perhaps TRBD2 as D (5 bases). The V and J ends lost 7 bases and 1 base respectively, with 11 bases between them. This CDR3 has 13 amino acids. CDR1 is SNHLY and CDR2 is FYNNEI in the germline V gene. In DNA form, the CDR3 reads TGTGCCAGCAAGAGGGTTGGATCCTACGAGCAGTACTTC. It yields the protein CASKRVGSYEQYF. Together with reference TRBV2 and TRBJ2-7, the CDR3 gives the full variable domain: EPEVTQTPSHQVTQMGQEVILRCVPISNHLYFYWYRQILGQKVEFLVSFYNNEISEKSEIFDDQFSVERPDGSNFTLKIRSTKLEDSAMYFCASKRVGSYEQYFGPGTRLTVT.

Judged by abundance, this clone is medium-sized. Here the CDR3 reads CASGVYEQYF. CDR3 sequence (DNA): TGTGCCAGCGGAGTTTACGAGCAGTACTTC. The gene calls are TRBV11-2 and TRBJ2-7; D unclear. This CDR3 has 10 residues. CDR1 SGHAT and CDR2 FQNNGV come from the germline V gene. V lost 8 bases and J lost 4, with 6 bases in between.

The genes are TRBV6-5 and TRBJ1-1, with TRBD1 identical over 9 bases. The germline CDR1 and CDR2 sequences are MNHEY and SVGAGI. V was clipped by 7 bases and J by 4 bases; unmatched bases: 7. This CDR3 is built from 14 residues. The chain's CDR3 is CASNRDRAGTEAFF. The CDR3 coding sequence is TGTGCCAGCAACAGGGACAGGGCCGGCACTGAAGCTTTCTTT.

The rearrangement uses TRBV7-8 and TRBJ2-1; the D is unclear. CDR3 length: 15 amino acids. V was cut by 1 base and J by 4 bases, with 11 bases left in between. Germline CDR1 reads SGHVS; CDR2 reads FQNEAQ. In DNA, the CDR3 is TGTGCCAGCAGCTTAGGCCTAGTTCAATACAATGAGCAGTTCTTC. Protein sequence: CASSLGLVQYNEQFF.

This clone was counted between two and nine times. The chain employs TRBV5-1 and TRBJ2-7, with 14 bases aligning to TRBD2. The V gene's germline CDR1 is SGHRS and CDR2 YFSETQ. CDR3 length equals 17 residues. With V trimmed by 4 bases and J by 6 bases, 12 bases remained unmatched. In nucleotides, the CDR3 is TGCGCCAGCAGCCCCCTTGGGGGACTAGCGGGGGTTCGCGAGCAGTACTTC. Translation: CASSPLGGLAGVREQYF.

The chain combines TRBV5-4 with TRBJ2-1; a weak D match, TRBD2 (6 bases). CDR1 and CDR2 (germline): SGHNT, YYREEE (reference sequence). The CDR3 spans 13 residues. V lost 0 bases and J 12 bases, leaving 13 bases between the germline ends. CDR3 sequence: CASSLAGVSGQFF. Here the CDR3 DNA reads TGTGCCAGCAGCTTGGCCGGTGTTAGCGGGCAGTTCTTC.

This clone was seen a few times. The CDR3 sequence is CATIPSMGLAGEGGDTQYF. For the CDR3, the DNA is TGTGCCACCATTCCTTCGATGGGACTAGCGGGGGAGGGTGGAGATACGCAGTATTTT. The gene calls are TRBV10-3 and TRBJ2-3; 14 bases match TRBD2. J was trimmed by 5 bases and V by 10 bases; bases with no gene match: 20. In germline, CDR1 is ENHRY, CDR2 SYGVKD. The CDR3 is 19 residues long.

The chain links TRBV7-3 to TRBJ2-2; 7 bases map to TRBD1. The CDR3 spans 15 residues. The germline V gene has CDR1 SGHTA and CDR2 FQGTGA. V shed 5 bases and J 4 bases; nucleotides not matched to a gene: 7. The DNA for the CDR3 is TGTGCCAGCAGCCCAGACAGGGTGCGCACCGGGGAGCTGTTTTTT. It specifies CASSPDRVRTGELFF.

This chain joins TRBV5-6 and TRBJ2-7; possible D gene TRBD2, 6 bases. V shed 4 bases and J shed 3 bases, with 14 bases lying between them. Germline lookup yields CDR1 SGHDT and CDR2 YYEEEE. The CDR3 is 14 amino acids. Here the CDR3 DNA reads TGTGCCAGCAGCCGGCGGGGTGCCGTCTACGAGCAGTACTTC. This codes for CASSRRGAVYEQYF.

The rearrangement joins TRBV20-1 to TRBJ1-2, with 7 bases matching TRBD1. The ends lost 6 bases at V and 9 bases at J; junction bases unmatched: 7. Germline CDR1 reads DFQATT; CDR2 reads SNEGSKA (reference sequence). The CDR3 is made up of 11 amino acids. DNA for the CDR3: TGCAGTGCCTCCCCGACAGGGAGCTACACCTTC. It specifies CSASPTGSYTF.

The rearrangement uses TRBV10-3 and TRBJ1-2, with D unclear. CDR3 length: 15 residues. Germline V gene lookup returns CDR1 ENHRY and CDR2 SYGVKD. Trimming took off 0 bases at V and 0 bases at J, with 8 bases between the two ends. The CDR3 coding sequence is TGTGCCATCAGTGAGTCGGCGGTCCCTAACTATGGCTACACCTTC. Translation: CAISESAVPNYGYTF.

This chain uses TRBV7-9 with TRBJ2-7, with D tentatively TRBD1 (6 bases). CDR3 length: 12 amino acids. Trimming removed 5 bases at V and 5 bases at J, with 10 bases between. The germline gives CDR1 SEHNR, CDR2 FQNEAQ (reference sequence). CDR3: CASSPDSHEQYF. The CDR3 DNA is TGTGCCAGCAGCCCGGACAGCCACGAGCAGTACTTC.

There are a few counts of this clone. CDR3 DNA: TGTGCCATCAGTGAGTCTAGCGGTGAGACCCAGTACTTC. Translation gives CAISESSGETQYF. The chain combines TRBV10-3 with TRBJ2-5; possible D gene TRBD2, 6 bases. This CDR3 has 13 residues. V was trimmed by 0 bases and J by 5 bases, leaving 7 bases between them. Germline values: CDR1 ENHRY, CDR2 SYGVKD.

There are a few counts of this clone. The V gene is TRBV5-6, the J gene TRBJ2-2; 8 nucleotides align to TRBD2. Per germline, CDR1 SGHDT and CDR2 YYEEEE. The CDR3 is 16 amino acids. Unmatched junction bases numbered 7, after V lost 5 bases and J lost 1 base. The CDR3 sequence is CASSLFSGVNTGELFF. Here the CDR3 DNA reads TGTGCCAGCAGTCTCTTTAGCGGGGTGAACACCGGGGAGCTGTTTTTT. The variable domain in full, with the rest retrieved from reference TRBV5-6 and TRBJ2-2, is DAGVTQSPTHLIKTRGQQVTLRCSPKSGHDTVSWYQQALGQGPQFIFQYYEEEERQRGNFPDRFSGHQFPNYSSELNVNALLLGDSALYLCASSLFSGVNTGELFFGEGSRLTVL.

The V gene is TRBV6-1, the J gene TRBJ2-7; D perhaps matches TRBD2 (6 bases). Germline CDR1 MNHNS, CDR2 SASEGT. The V end lost 2 bases, the J end lost 2 bases, and 22 bases lay between the germline ends. This CDR3 has 18 amino acids. The CDR3 spells CASSEWAGNSQIPYEQYF. The CDR3 DNA reads TGTGCCAGCAGTGAATGGGCGGGGAACTCACAAATCCCCTACGAGCAGTACTTC.

By share, this clone counts as medium-sized. This chain links TRBV5-4 with TRBJ1-2; possible D gene TRBD1, 6 bases. The V end was cut by 3 bases, the J end by 3 bases, with 18 bases between. CDR1 is SGHNT, CDR2 YYREEE, per germline (reference sequence). This CDR3 spans 16 amino acids. In DNA, the CDR3 is TGTGCCAGCAGCTGGGCCTCAGGGGCAGATTACTATGGCTACACCTTC. Its protein is CASSWASGADYYGYTF.

The rearrangement uses TRBV10-3 and TRBJ1-1, with 10 bases that match TRBD1. The CDR3 is 16 amino acids. V shed 4 bases and J 4 bases; nucleotides not matched to a gene: 9. Germline V gene data show CDR1 as ENHRY and CDR2 as SYGVKD. CDR3 DNA sequence: TGTGCCATCAGTGTGGCGGGACAGGGGTCTTTCACTGAAGCTTTCTTT. As protein: CAISVAGQGSFTEAFF.

This clone was recorded a few times. J is TRBJ2-4 and V is TRBV18, with 10 positions matching TRBD2. CDR1 is KGHSH, CDR2 LQKENI, per germline. The junction had 0 bases not matched to a gene; V was cut back by 1 base and J by 6 bases. This CDR3 is 14 amino acids long. The CDR3 DNA follows: TGTGCCAGCTCACCACTAGCGGGGGGAAACATTCAGTACTTC. This sequence encodes CASSPLAGGNIQYF.

This rearrangement joins TRBV5-4 to TRBJ1-6; TRBD1 matches at 9 bases. The CDR3 covers 14 residues. The ends lost 4 bases at V and 10 bases at J; junction bases unmatched: 6. Germline values: CDR1 SGHNT, CDR2 YYREEE (reference sequence). CDR3 in DNA: TGTGCCAGCAGCGTCCCGGGACAGGGATCACCCCTCCACTTT. Protein product: CASSVPGQGSPLHF.

The rearrangement uses TRBV7-9 and TRBJ1-1; tentative D call: TRBD1 (5 bases). V was pared by 5 bases and J by 10 bases, with 14 bases between. CDR3 length equals 12 residues. Germline lookup yields CDR1 SEHNR and CDR2 FQNEAQ (reference sequence). The CDR3, as DNA: TGTGCCAGCAGCCTGGATTGGGGGGGAGCTTTCTTT. This translates into CASSLDWGGAFF.